This is a list of T cell receptor beta chains from one sample in a study of TIL therapy for anti-PD-1-resistant metastatic lung cancer. Here immunoSEQ multiplex PCR was the method, and the copy in TCRdb shows in-frame clones only, minus some. This table has approximately 45,000 clones, around 80% appearing once. The sample here was blood, taken at baseline. These receptors all come from a man aged 70 or older with non-small cell lung cancer. Both conserved end residues are part of each CDR3. D genes are given only for firm matches. Size values are once, few and many counts, or a class for expanded clones, and some rows have none.

CDR3	DNA	D	V	J	size
CASRSRDRGRGYEQYF	TGTGCAAGTCGCTCCCGAGACAGGGGGCGCGGGTACGAGCAGTACTTC	NA	TRBV12-2	TRBJ2-7	NA
CASSLSAYEQYF	TGTGCCAGCAGCTTGTCGGCCTACGAGCAGTACTTC	NA	TRBV5-4	TRBJ2-7	NA
CASSDSIGQPQHF	TGTGCCAGCAGTGACTCGATAGGTCAGCCCCAGCATTTT	NA	TRBV6-4	TRBJ1-5	few
CASSSDRMRSSDTQYF	TGTGCCAGCAGCTCGGACAGGATGAGGTCTTCAGATACGCAGTATTTT	TRBD1	TRBV7-2	TRBJ2-3	NA
CASSRGATQGNTIYF	TGTGCCAGCAGCCGCGGGGCGACTCAAGGAAACACCATATATTTT	NA	TRBV5-6	TRBJ1-3	NA
CASSIDPGEYNEQFF	TGTGCCAGTAGTATCGATCCAGGGGAGTACAATGAGCAGTTCTTC	NA	TRBV19	TRBJ2-1	NA
CASSLGSGRNNEQFF	TGTGCCAGCAGCTTGGGTAGCGGGAGAAACAATGAGCAGTTCTTC	TRBD2	TRBV5-4	TRBJ2-1	NA
CASSYRLAGVTDTQYF	TGTGCCAGCAGCTACCGACTAGCGGGAGTCACAGATACGCAGTATTTT	TRBD2	TRBV5-1	TRBJ2-3	NA
CASSRPGTGGTDTQYF	TGTGCCAGCAGCCGACCCGGGACAGGGGGCACAGATACGCAGTATTTT	TRBD1	TRBV4-2	TRBJ2-3	NA
CASSGTLQGEQYF	TGTGCCAGCAGCGGGACCCTCCAGGGCGAGCAGTACTTC	NA	TRBV2	TRBJ2-7	once
CASSVVSTSGSPHNEQFF	TGTGCCAGCAGCGTAGTTTCGACTAGCGGATCTCCTCACAATGAGCAGTTCTTC	TRBD2	TRBV9	TRBJ2-1	NA
CASSLDRGFYEQYF	TGTGCCAGCAGCCTGGACAGGGGGTTTTACGAGCAGTACTTC	TRBD1	TRBV11-2	TRBJ2-7	NA
CASSLLQGVTGELFF	TGTGCCAGCAGTTTATTACAGGGGGTGACCGGGGAGCTGTTTTTT	TRBD1	TRBV28	TRBJ2-2	NA
CASSPPAGNTGELFF	TGTGCCAGCTCACCACCAGCGGGGAACACCGGGGAGCTGTTTTTT	NA	TRBV18	TRBJ2-2	NA
CASSFLGIETQYF	TGTGCCAGCAGCTTTCTGGGGATAGAGACCCAGTACTTC	NA	TRBV5-8	TRBJ2-5	NA
CASSDGQGPSTDTQYF	TGTGCCAGCAGTGATGGACAGGGCCCTAGCACAGATACGCAGTATTTT	TRBD1	TRBV2	TRBJ2-3	NA
CASSVVEGLNTEAFF	TGTGCCAGCAGCGTAGTGGAGGGGTTGAACACTGAAGCTTTCTTT	NA	TRBV9	TRBJ1-1	NA
CASSLVGGRASYNEQFF	TGTGCCAGCAGCTTAGTAGGGGGCCGGGCTTCCTACAATGAGCAGTTCTTC	TRBD1	TRBV11-2	TRBJ2-1	NA
CASSQFRGTGEAFF	TGTGCCAGCAGCCAATTTCGGGGAACCGGGGAAGCTTTCTTT	NA	TRBV16	TRBJ1-1	NA
CASSLDSGRGVNTGELFF	TGCGCCAGCAGCTTGGATAGCGGGAGAGGCGTGAACACCGGGGAGCTGTTTTTT	TRBD2	TRBV5-1	TRBJ2-2	NA
CASSNPTPGELFF	TGTGCCAGCTCCAACCCCACCCCAGGGGAGCTGTTTTTT	NA	TRBV9	TRBJ2-2	NA
CASQVFGNQPQHF	TGTGCCAGTCAGGTTTTCGGAAATCAGCCCCAGCATTTT	NA	TRBV28	TRBJ1-5	NA
CASSMSSSNSNQPQHF	TGTGCCAGTAGTATGTCGTCCAGTAATAGCAATCAGCCCCAGCATTTT	NA	TRBV19	TRBJ1-5	NA
CASSIILWSSTQYF	TGTGCCAGTAGTATTATTTTATGGAGTTCTACGCAGTATTTT	NA	TRBV19	TRBJ2-3	NA
CASSQEGRTGEKLFF	TGCGCCAGCAGCCAAGAAGGTAGAACTGGGGAAAAACTGTTTTTT	NA	TRBV4-1	TRBJ1-4	NA
CASSQGPAAGELFF	TGTGCCAGCAGCCAAGGTCCGGCCGCCGGGGAGCTGTTTTTT	NA	TRBV11-3	TRBJ2-2	NA
CASRVGTTTDTQYF	TGTGCCAGCAGAGTTGGGACTACCACAGATACGCAGTATTTT	TRBD2	TRBV6-1	TRBJ2-3	NA
CASTGDRGRYGYTF	TGTGCCAGCACCGGGGACAGGGGGAGGTATGGCTACACCTTC	TRBD1	TRBV6-1	TRBJ1-2	few
CASSPSWTGKTYEQYF	TGTGCCAGCAGCCCAAGTTGGACAGGGAAAACTTACGAGCAGTACTTC	TRBD1	TRBV7-2	TRBJ2-7	NA
CASSLTTANTGELFF	TGTGCCAGCAGTTTAACCACGGCGAACACCGGGGAGCTGTTTTTT	NA	TRBV6-1	TRBJ2-2	NA
CASSQHRLATYNNEQFF	TGTGCCAGCAGCCAACACCGACTAGCGACCTACAACAATGAGCAGTTCTTC	TRBD2	TRBV9	TRBJ2-1	NA
CASSFYGGYQPQHF	TGTGCCAGCAGCTTCTACGGGGGTTATCAGCCCCAGCATTTT	NA	TRBV7-2	TRBJ1-5	few
CASSVGTLANEQFF	TGTGCCAGCAGCGTCGGGACTTTAGCCAATGAGCAGTTCTTC	NA	TRBV9	TRBJ2-1	NA
CASSLGDSANQPQHF	TGTGCCAGCAGCTTAGGGGACAGCGCAAATCAGCCCCAGCATTTT	TRBD1	TRBV7-9	TRBJ1-5	once
CASCYRGGSLNTEAFF	TGTGCCAGCTGCTACCGAGGCGGATCTTTGAACACTGAAGCTTTCTTT	NA	TRBV2	TRBJ1-1	NA
CASSLIEGSEQYF	TGTGCCAGCAGCTTAATAGAGGGCTCCGAGCAGTACTTC	NA	TRBV7-3	TRBJ2-7	NA
CASSRRLAGGLSYEQYF	TGTGCCAGCAGCCGTCGACTAGCGGGAGGACTCTCCTACGAGCAGTACTTC	TRBD2	TRBV14	TRBJ2-7	NA
CASSVVSGTSVGDTQYF	TGTGCCAGCAGCGTAGTAAGCGGGACTAGCGTAGGGGATACGCAGTATTTT	TRBD2	TRBV9	TRBJ2-3	NA
CASSTTEGTSNEQFF	TGCGCCAGCAGCACCACCGAGGGTACAAGCAATGAGCAGTTCTTC	NA	TRBV5-1	TRBJ2-1	NA
CASSTTRDTTNYGYTF	TGTGCCAGCTCAACAACGAGAGACACGACTAACTATGGCTACACCTTC	NA	TRBV18	TRBJ1-2	NA
CASSQDYSGTYNEQFF	TGCGCCAGCAGCCAAGATTATAGCGGGACTTACAATGAGCAGTTCTTC	TRBD2	TRBV4-3	TRBJ2-1	NA